This TCR beta chain was documented in a study of cytomegalovirus exposure and HLA in healthy donors. Study as a whole: Out of 398 genotyped donors, 81% belonged to the Caucasian-associated ancestry cluster. Points from the study as a whole: Fewer N-insertions than the 666-donor mean were reportedly shown by an Asian-associated ancestry cluster in a later analysis. The authors later found TCR association rates varying by HLA locus, with DRB1 most and HLA-C fewest.

About this clone itself: Its antigen is not known.

Germline CDR1 SGDLS, CDR2 YYNGEE. There are 15 residues in the CDR3. V gave up 2 bases and J gave up 10 bases, with 19 bases separating them. It was with 60 Vbeta and 13 Jbeta primers that the PCR ran. The repertoire was sequenced with immunoSEQ multiplex PCR; TCRdb's copy has only in-frame clones and lacks some. Of some 120,000 clones in the sample, roughly 70% were seen once. The receptor comes from a woman aged 35 to 49 in good health and CMV-seropositive. Sequenced: PBMCs. The genes are TRBV9 and TRBJ2-1; TRBD2 might be the D (6 bases). This CDR3 is CASSVGSGATVEQFF. CDR3 DNA sequence: TGTGCCAGCAGCGTCGGTAGCGGAGCCACCGTAGAGCAGTTCTTC.